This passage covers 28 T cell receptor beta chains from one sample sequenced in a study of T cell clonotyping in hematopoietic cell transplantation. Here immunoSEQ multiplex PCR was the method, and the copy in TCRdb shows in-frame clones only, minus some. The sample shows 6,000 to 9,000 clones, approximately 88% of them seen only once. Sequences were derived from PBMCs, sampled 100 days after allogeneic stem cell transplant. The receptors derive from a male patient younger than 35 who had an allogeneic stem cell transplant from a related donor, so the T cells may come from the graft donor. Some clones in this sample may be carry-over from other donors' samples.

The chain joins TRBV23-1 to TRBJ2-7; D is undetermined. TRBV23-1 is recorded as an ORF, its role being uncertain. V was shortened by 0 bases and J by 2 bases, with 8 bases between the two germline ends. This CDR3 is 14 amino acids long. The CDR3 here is CASSQSSKAYEQYV. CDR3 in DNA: TGCGCCAGCAGTCAATCAAGTAAAGCCTACGAGCAGTACGTC.

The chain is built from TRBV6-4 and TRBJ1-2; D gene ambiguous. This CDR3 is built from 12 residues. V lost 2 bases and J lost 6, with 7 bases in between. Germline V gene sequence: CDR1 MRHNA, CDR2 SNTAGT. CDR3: CASSDRKDGYTF. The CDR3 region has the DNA TGTGCCAGCAGTGACAGGAAGGATGGCTACACCTTC.

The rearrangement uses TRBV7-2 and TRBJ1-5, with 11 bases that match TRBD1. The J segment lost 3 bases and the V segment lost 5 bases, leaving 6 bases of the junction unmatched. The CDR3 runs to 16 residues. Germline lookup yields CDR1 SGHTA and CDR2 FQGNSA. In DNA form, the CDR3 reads TGTGCCAGCAGCCGGACAGGGGGCGGATACAATCAGCCCCAGCATTTT. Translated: CASSRTGGGYNQPQHF.

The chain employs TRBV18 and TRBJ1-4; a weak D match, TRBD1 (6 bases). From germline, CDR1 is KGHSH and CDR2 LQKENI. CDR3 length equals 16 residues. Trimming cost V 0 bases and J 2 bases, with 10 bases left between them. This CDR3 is CASSPPGAGTNEKLFF. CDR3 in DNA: TGTGCCAGCTCACCACCGGGGGCAGGGACTAATGAAAAACTGTTTTTT.

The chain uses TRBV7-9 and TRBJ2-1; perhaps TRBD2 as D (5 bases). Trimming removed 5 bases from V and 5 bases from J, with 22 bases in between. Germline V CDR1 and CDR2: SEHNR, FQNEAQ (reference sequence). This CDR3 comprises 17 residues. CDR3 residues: CASSLRRASGIHNEQFF. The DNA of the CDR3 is TGTGCCAGCAGCCTTAGGAGAGCCTCGGGAATCCACAATGAGCAGTTCTTC.

The CDR3 protein is CASSYSRGHHTDTQYF. CDR3 coding DNA: TGTGCCAGCAGTTACTCCAGGGGGCACCACACAGATACGCAGTATTTT. This rearrangement joins TRBV6-5 to TRBJ2-3, with 8 nucleotides matching TRBD1. V dropped 0 bases and J dropped 2; count of bases not matched to a gene: 4. The V gene's germline CDR1 is MNHEY and CDR2 SVGAGI. This CDR3 region has 16 residues.

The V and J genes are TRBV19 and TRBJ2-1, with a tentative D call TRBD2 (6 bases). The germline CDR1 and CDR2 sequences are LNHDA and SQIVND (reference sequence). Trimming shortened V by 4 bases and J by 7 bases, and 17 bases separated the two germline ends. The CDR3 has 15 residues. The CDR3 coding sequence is TGTGCCAGTAGTAGGATAGGGCAGGAGGGGAATGAGCAGTTCTTC. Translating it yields CASSRIGQEGNEQFF.

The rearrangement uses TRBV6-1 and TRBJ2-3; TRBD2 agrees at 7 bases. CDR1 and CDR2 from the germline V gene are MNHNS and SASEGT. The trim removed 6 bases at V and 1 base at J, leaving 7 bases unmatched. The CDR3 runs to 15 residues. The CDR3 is CASRNSGYRTDTQYF. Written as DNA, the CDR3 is TGTGCCAGCAGGAATAGCGGGTACCGCACAGATACGCAGTATTTT.

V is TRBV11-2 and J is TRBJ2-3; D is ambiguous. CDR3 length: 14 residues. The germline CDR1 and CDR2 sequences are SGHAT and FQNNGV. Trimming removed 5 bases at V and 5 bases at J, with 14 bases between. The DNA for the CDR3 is TGTGCCAGCAGCGCGGAACCATACCGAGATACGCAGTATTTT. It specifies CASSAEPYRDTQYF.

Written as DNA, the CDR3 is TGCGCCAGCAGCCAAGTGGGAGACAGGGTTAGGTACGAGCAGTACGTC. Residues: CASSQVGDRVRYEQYV. The rearrangement links TRBV4-1 to TRBJ2-7; 7 bases line up with TRBD1. With 1 base clipped from V and 4 bases from J, the junction kept 10 bases outside the gene matches. CDR3 size: 16 residues. The V gene's germline CDR1 is MGHRA and CDR2 YSYEKL.

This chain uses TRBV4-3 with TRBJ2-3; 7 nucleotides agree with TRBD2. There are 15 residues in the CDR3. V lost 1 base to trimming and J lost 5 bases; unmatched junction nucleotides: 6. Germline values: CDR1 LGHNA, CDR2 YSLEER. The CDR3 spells CASSQAQRDLDTQYF. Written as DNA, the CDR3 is TGCGCCAGCAGCCAAGCTCAGCGGGACTTAGATACGCAGTATTTT.

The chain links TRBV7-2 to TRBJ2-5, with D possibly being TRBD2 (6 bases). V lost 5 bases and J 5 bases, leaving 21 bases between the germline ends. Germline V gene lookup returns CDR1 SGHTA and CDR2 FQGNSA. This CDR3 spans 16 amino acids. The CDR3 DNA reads TGTGCCAGCAGCCGCCTGACTAGTGGAGTTCGGGAGACCCAGTACTTC. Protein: CASSRLTSGVRETQYF. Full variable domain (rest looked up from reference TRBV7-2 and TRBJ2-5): GAGVSQSPSNKVTEKGKDVELRCDPISGHTALYWYRQSLGQGLEFLIYFQGNSAPDKSGLPSDRFSAERTGGSVSTLTIQRTQQEDSAVYLCASSRLTSGVRETQYFGPGTRLLVL.

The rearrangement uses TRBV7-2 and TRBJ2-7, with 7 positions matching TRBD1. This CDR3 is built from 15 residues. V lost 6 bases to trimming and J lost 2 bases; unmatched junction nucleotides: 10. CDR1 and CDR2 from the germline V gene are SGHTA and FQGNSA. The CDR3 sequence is CASSWNAGTAYEQYF. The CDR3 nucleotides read TGTGCCAGCAGTTGGAACGCCGGGACAGCCTACGAGCAGTACTTC. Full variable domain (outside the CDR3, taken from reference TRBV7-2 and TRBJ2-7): GAGVSQSPSNKVTEKGKDVELRCDPISGHTALYWYRQSLGQGLEFLIYFQGNSAPDKSGLPSDRFSAERTGGSVSTLTIQRTQQEDSAVYLCASSWNAGTAYEQYFGPGTRLTVT.

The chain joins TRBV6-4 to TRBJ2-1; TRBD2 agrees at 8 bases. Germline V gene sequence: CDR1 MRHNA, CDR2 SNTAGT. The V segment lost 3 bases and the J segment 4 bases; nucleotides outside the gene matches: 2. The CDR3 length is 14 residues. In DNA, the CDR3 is TGTGCCAGCAGTGAGACTAGCGAGTACAATGAGCAGTTCTTC. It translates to CASSETSEYNEQFF.

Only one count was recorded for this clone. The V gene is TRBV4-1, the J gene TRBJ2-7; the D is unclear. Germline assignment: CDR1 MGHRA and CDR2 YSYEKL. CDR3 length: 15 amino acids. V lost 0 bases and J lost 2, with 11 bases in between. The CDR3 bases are TGCGCCAGCAGCCAAGATGAAGACGCCACCTACGAGCAGTACGTC. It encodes CASSQDEDATYEQYV.

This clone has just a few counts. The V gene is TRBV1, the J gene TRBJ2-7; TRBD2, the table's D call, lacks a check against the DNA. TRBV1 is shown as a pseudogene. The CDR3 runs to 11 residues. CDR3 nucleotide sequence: TGCACCAGCAGCCTTAGCCACGAGCAGTACGTC. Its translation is CTSSLSHEQYV.

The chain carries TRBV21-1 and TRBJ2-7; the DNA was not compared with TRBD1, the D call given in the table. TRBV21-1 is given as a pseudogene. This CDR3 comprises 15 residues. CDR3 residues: CASSKGPTGTYEQYV. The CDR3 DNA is TGTGCCAGCAGCAAAGGACCGACAGGCACGTACGAGCAGTACGTC.

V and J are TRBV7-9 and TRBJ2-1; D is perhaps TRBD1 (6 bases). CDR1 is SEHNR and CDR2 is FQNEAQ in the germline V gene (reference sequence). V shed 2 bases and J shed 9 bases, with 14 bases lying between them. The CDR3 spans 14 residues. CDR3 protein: CASSLIQGKGEQFF. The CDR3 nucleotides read TGTGCCAGCAGCTTAATACAGGGTAAGGGTGAGCAGTTCTTC.

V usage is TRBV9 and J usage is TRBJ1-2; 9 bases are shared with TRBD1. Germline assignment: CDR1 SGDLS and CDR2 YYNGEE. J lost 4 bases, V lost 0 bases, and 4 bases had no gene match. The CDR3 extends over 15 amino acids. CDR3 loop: CASSVAGQGLYGYTF. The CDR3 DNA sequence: TGTGCCAGCAGCGTAGCGGGACAGGGCCTCTATGGCTACACCTTC.

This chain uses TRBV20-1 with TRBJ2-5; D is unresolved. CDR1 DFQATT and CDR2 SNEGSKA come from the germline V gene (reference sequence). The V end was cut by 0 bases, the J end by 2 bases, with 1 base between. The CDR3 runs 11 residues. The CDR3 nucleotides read TGCAGTGCTAGAGAACAAGAGACCCAGTACTTC. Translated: CSAREQETQYF.

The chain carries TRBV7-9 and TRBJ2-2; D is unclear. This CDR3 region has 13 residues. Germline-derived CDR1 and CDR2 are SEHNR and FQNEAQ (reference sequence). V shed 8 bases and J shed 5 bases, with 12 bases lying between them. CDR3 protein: CASLLGSTGELFF. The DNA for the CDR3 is TGTGCCAGCCTTCTTGGATCGACCGGGGAGCTGTTTTTT.

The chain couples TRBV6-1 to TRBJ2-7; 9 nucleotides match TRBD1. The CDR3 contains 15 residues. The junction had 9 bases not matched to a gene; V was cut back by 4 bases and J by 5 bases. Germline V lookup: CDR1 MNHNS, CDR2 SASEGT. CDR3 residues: CASSAPGTGNNEQYV. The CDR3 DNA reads TGTGCCAGCAGTGCCCCCGGGACAGGGAACAACGAGCAGTACGTC.

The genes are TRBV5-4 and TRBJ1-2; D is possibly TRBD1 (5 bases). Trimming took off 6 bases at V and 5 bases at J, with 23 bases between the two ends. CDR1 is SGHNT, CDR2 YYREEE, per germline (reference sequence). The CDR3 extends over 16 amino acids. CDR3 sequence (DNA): TGTGCCAGCACCTCACAGTTTGACAGCGTTCTTTATGGCTACACCTTC. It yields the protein CASTSQFDSVLYGYTF.

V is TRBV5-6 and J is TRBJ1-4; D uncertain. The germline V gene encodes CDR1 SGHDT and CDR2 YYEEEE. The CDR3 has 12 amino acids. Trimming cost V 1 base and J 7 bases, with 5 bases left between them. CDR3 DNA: TGTGCCAGCAGCTTGATCGGTGAAAAACTGTTTTTT. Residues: CASSLIGEKLFF.

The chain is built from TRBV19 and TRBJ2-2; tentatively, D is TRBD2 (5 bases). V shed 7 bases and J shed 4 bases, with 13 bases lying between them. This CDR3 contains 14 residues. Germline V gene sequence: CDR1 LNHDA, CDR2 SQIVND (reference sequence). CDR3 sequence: CASTSSSPTGELFF. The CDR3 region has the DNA TGTGCCAGTACCTCCTCTAGCCCCACCGGGGAGCTGTTTTTT.

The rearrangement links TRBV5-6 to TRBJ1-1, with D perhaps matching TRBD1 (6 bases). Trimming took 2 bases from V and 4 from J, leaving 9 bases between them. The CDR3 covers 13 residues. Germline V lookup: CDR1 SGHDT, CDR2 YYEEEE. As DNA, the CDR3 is TGTGCCAGCAGCTTTGGGGGCGGCACTGAAGCTTTCTTT. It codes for CASSFGGGTEAFF.

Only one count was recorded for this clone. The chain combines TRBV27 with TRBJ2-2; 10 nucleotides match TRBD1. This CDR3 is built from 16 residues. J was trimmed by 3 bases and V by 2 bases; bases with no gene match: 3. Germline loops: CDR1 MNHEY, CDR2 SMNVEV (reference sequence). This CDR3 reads CASSLMGTGDTGELFF. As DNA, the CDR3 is TGTGCCAGCAGTTTAATGGGGACAGGGGACACCGGGGAGCTGTTTTTT.

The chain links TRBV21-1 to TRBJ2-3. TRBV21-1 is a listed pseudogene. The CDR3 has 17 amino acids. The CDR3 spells CASSKKGDGASTDTQYF. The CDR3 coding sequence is TGTGCCAGCAGCAAAAAGGGCGACGGAGCTTCCACAGATACGCAGTATTTT.